One and the same sample provided the 25 T cell receptor beta chains below, sequenced in a study of blood T cell repertoires in COVID-19. The data were produced by immunoSEQ multiplex PCR, yet TCRdb's version contains in-frame clones alone and is incomplete. The sample holds about 150,000 clones, 80% to 90% seen once. The sample taken for sequencing was peripheral blood. The receptors derive from a woman aged 40 to 49 with acute or convalescent COVID-19.

The V gene is TRBV11-3, the J gene TRBJ1-6; D call uncertain. In germline, CDR1 is SGHNT, CDR2 YENEEA. The CDR3 length is 13 residues. The V end was cut by 6 bases, the J end by 6 bases, with 9 bases between. Written as DNA, the CDR3 is TGTGCCAGCAGGCGAGGGATTAATTCACCCCTCCACTTT. It encodes CASRRGINSPLHF.

The chain has TRBV6-5 and TRBJ1-2, with 7 bases identical to TRBD1. The V and J ends lost 10 bases and 7 bases, in that order; junction bases with no gene match: 6. The germline V gene has CDR1 MNHEY and CDR2 SVGAGI. CDR3 size: 11 residues. CDR3 protein: CAIRQGRGYTF. The CDR3, as DNA: TGTGCCATCAGACAGGGACGTGGCTACACCTTC.

The CDR3 sequence is CASSFGPGGEETQYF. The DNA of the CDR3 is TGTGCCAGCAGCTTTGGTCCAGGGGGAGAAGAGACCCAGTACTTC. V gene TRBV7-3 combines with J gene TRBJ2-5; 7 nucleotides agree with TRBD1. J lost 3 bases, V lost 3 bases, and 7 bases had no gene match. Germline values: CDR1 SGHTA, CDR2 FQGTGA. The CDR3 spans 15 residues.

This chain links TRBV9 with TRBJ2-6; D is unclear. Trimming removed 0 bases at V and 1 base at J, with 5 bases between. The CDR3 runs to 15 residues. CDR1 and CDR2 from the germline V gene are SGDLS and YYNGEE. The CDR3 coding sequence is TGTGCCAGCAGCGTAGATCTGTCTGGGGCCAACGTCCTGACTTTC. Amino acid sequence: CASSVDLSGANVLTF.

The J gene is TRBJ1-5, the V gene TRBV30; 7 bases match TRBD1. With 2 bases clipped from V and 4 bases from J, the junction kept 2 bases outside the gene matches. The CDR3 extends over 13 amino acids. Germline V gives CDR1 GTSNPN, CDR2 SVGIG (reference sequence). This chain's CDR3 is CAWSPGQNQPQHF. The CDR3 region has the DNA TGTGCCTGGAGTCCGGGACAGAATCAGCCCCAGCATTTT.

CDR3 loop: CASRTGQGNYEQYF. CDR3 nucleotides: TGTGCCAGCCGCACGGGACAGGGTAACTACGAGCAGTACTTC. V gene TRBV7-2 combines with J gene TRBJ2-7; 9 bases line up with TRBD1. Trimming took 8 bases from V and 3 from J; bases not matched to a gene: 8. The CDR3 has 14 amino acids. CDR1 and CDR2 (germline): SGHTA, FQGNSA.

This rearrangement joins TRBV2 to TRBJ2-3; D is perhaps TRBD2 (5 bases). Trimming left V 4 bases short and J 4 bases short, with 15 bases between. The CDR3 is 15 amino acids. Germline-derived CDR1 and CDR2 are SNHLY and FYNNEI. The CDR3, as DNA: TGTGCCAGCAGTGGAGGGAAAACAGTAGCAGATACGCAGTATTTT. Encoded protein: CASSGGKTVADTQYF.

This clone is a singleton in its sample. The CDR3 is CASSQENSAGELFF. For the CDR3, the DNA is TGTGCCAGCAGCCAAGAAAACTCGGCCGGGGAGCTGTTTTTT. V and J are TRBV4-2 and TRBJ2-2; D is undetermined. There are 14 residues in the CDR3. V was shortened by 0 bases and J by 6 bases, with 8 bases between the two germline ends. Per the germline V gene, CDR1 is LGHNA and CDR2 is YNFKEQ.

The rearrangement joins TRBV2 to TRBJ2-6, with 10 bases aligning to TRBD1. V lost 3 bases and J lost 1; bases outside the gene matches: 3. The CDR3 runs to 17 residues. The germline gives CDR1 SNHLY, CDR2 FYNNEI. The CDR3 reads CASSDRQGASGANVLTF. CDR3 in DNA: TGTGCCAGCAGTGACAGACAGGGGGCATCTGGGGCCAACGTCCTGACTTTC.

This rearrangement joins TRBV3-1 (or the pseudogene TRBV3-2) to TRBJ2-1; the D is unclear. V was cut by 0 bases and J by 0 bases, with 9 bases left in between. Germline CDR1 and CDR2: LGHDT and YNNKEL (reference sequence). The CDR3 length is 16 residues. The CDR3 sequence: CASSQDPRSSYNEQFF. CDR3 nucleotide sequence: TGTGCCAGCAGCCAAGATCCCCGGAGCTCCTACAATGAGCAGTTCTTC.

The chain joins TRBV5-1 to TRBJ2-3, with D possibly matching TRBD2 (6 bases). Trimming stripped 0 bases from V and 0 bases from J, with 14 bases between. The V gene's germline CDR1 is SGHRS and CDR2 YFSETQ. This CDR3 is 17 amino acids long. The CDR3 is CASSLGNAGRSTDTQYF. The CDR3, as DNA: TGCGCCAGCAGCTTGGGTAATGCGGGACGGAGCACAGATACGCAGTATTTT.

The chain has TRBV9 and TRBJ1-1; 7 positions match TRBD1. Germline loops: CDR1 SGDLS, CDR2 YYNGEE. J gave up 1 base and V 3 bases, and 3 bases lay outside the gene matches. The CDR3 consists of 14 residues. The CDR3 region is CASSAGTENTEAFF. The CDR3, as DNA: TGTGCCAGCAGCGCCGGGACAGAGAACACTGAAGCTTTCTTT.

The chain employs TRBV21-1 and TRBJ2-2; TRBD2 was called by the table and not checked on the DNA. TRBV21-1 is noted as a pseudogene. The CDR3 is 17 residues long. The CDR3, as DNA: TGTGCCAGCAGCTCGGGACTAGCGGGGGGGAACACCGGGGAGCTGTTTTTT. It encodes CASSSGLAGGNTGELFF.

This rearrangement joins TRBV28 to TRBJ1-1; 9 bases match TRBD1. Per the germline V gene, CDR1 is MDHEN and CDR2 is SYDVKM. Trimming cost V 7 bases and J 4 bases; bases outside gene matches: 7. The CDR3 runs 14 residues. The CDR3 DNA sequence: TGTGCCAGCAACTCGGGACAGGGCAGCACTGAAGCTTTCTTT. This encodes CASNSGQGSTEAFF.

The CDR3 sequence is CASSYSLLDTDTQYF. The DNA for the CDR3 is TGTGCCAGCAGTTACTCGCTGCTAGACACAGATACGCAGTATTTT. V and J are TRBV6-6 and TRBJ2-3; unclear D gene. This CDR3 region has 15 residues. V lost 0 bases and J lost 2, with 9 bases in between. Germline CDR1 reads MNHNY; CDR2 reads SVGAGI (reference sequence).

The chain is built from TRBV7-3 and TRBJ1-1, with D hard to call. The length of the CDR3 is 13 residues. CDR1 is SGHTA, CDR2 FQGTGA, per germline. V dropped 4 bases and J dropped 0 bases, with 6 bases sitting between them. CDR3 DNA sequence: TGTGCCAGCAGCTCGAGGATGAACACTGAAGCTTTCTTT. This encodes CASSSRMNTEAFF.

A few counts support this clone. The J gene is TRBJ2-1, the V gene TRBV4-2; 7 bases map to TRBD2. CDR3 length: 18 residues. Looked up from germline, CDR1 is LGHNA and CDR2 is YNFKEQ. Trimming at V came to 0 bases and at J to 2 bases, leaving 10 bases not matched to a gene. DNA for the CDR3: TGTGCCAGCAGCCAAGATGGGTTGGTGGGAGGGACCTACAATGAGCAGTTCTTC. This encodes CASSQDGLVGGTYNEQFF.

The chain employs TRBV27 and TRBJ1-1, with 9 positions matching TRBD1. V shed 7 bases and J 3 bases; nucleotides not matched to a gene: 9. Germline V CDR1 and CDR2: MNHEY, SMNVEV (reference sequence). The CDR3 contains 15 residues. CDR3 region: CASKPTGGLYTEAFF. The DNA of the CDR3 is TGTGCCAGCAAACCGACAGGGGGTCTTTACACTGAAGCTTTCTTT.

This chain connects TRBV9 to TRBJ2-1; tentative D call: TRBD2 (7 bases). Germline V gene data show CDR1 as SGDLS and CDR2 as YYNGEE. The CDR3 has 20 amino acids. Trimming shortened V by 4 bases and J by 0 bases, and 26 bases separated the two germline ends. The CDR3 region is CASSSLRGALIRSSYNEQFF. Written as DNA, the CDR3 is TGTGCCAGCAGCTCCCTCCGGGGGGCCCTAATAAGGAGCTCCTACAATGAGCAGTTCTTC. Variable domain in full (rest from reference TRBV9 and TRBJ2-1): DSGVTQTPKHLITATGQRVTLRCSPRSGDLSVYWYQQSLDQGLQFLIQYYNGEERAKGNILERFSAQQFPDLHSELNLSSLELGDSALYFCASSSLRGALIRSSYNEQFFGPGTRLTVL.

This chain uses TRBV29-1 with TRBJ1-5, with no clear D. Germline CDR1 reads SQVTM; CDR2 reads ANQGSEA. The CDR3 is made up of 13 amino acids. V was trimmed by 4 bases and J by 5 bases, leaving 12 bases between them. The chain's CDR3 is CSVAEGDDQPQHF. CDR3 bases: TGCAGCGTTGCGGAAGGAGATGATCAGCCCCAGCATTTT.

The chain joins TRBV5-1 to TRBJ2-1, with 7 bases lining up with TRBD2. J was trimmed by 3 bases and V by 0 bases; bases with no gene match: 3. The CDR3 totals 15 residues. The V gene's germline CDR1 is SGHRS and CDR2 YFSETQ. The CDR3 sequence is CASSLALADYNEQFF. CDR3 sequence (DNA): TGCGCCAGCAGCTTGGCGCTAGCGGACTACAATGAGCAGTTCTTC.

The chain recombines TRBV28 with TRBJ2-7; 7 nucleotides align to TRBD1. CDR3 size: 13 residues. The germline V gene encodes CDR1 MDHEN and CDR2 SYDVKM. V gave up 5 bases and J gave up 3 bases; unmatched junction bases: 4. The CDR3 DNA is TGTGCCAGCAGTCCGGGACAGATCTACGAGCAGTACTTC. It yields the protein CASSPGQIYEQYF.

The CDR3 region is CASSQDVRGQVTNEKLFF. The CDR3 DNA reads as TGCGCCAGCAGCCAAGATGTCAGGGGGCAGGTAACTAATGAAAAACTGTTTTTT. The V call is TRBV4-1, the J call TRBJ1-4; 8 nucleotides align to TRBD1. CDR3 length: 18 residues. Germline V gene sequence: CDR1 MGHRA, CDR2 YSYEKL. The ends lost 0 bases at V and 1 base at J; junction bases unmatched: 7.

J is TRBJ2-2 and V is TRBV7-2, with 12 nucleotides matching TRBD2. Unmatched junction bases numbered 7, after V lost 1 base and J lost 4 bases. The length of the CDR3 is 18 residues. Per germline, CDR1 SGHTA and CDR2 FQGNSA. CDR3 in amino acids: CASSLGPTSGRSTGELFF. The CDR3 DNA is TGTGCCAGCAGCTTAGGGCCCACTAGCGGGAGGTCCACCGGGGAGCTGTTTTTT. Using reference TRBV7-2 and TRBJ2-2 for the parts outside the CDR3, the full variable domain is GAGVSQSPSNKVTEKGKDVELRCDPISGHTALYWYRQSLGQGLEFLIYFQGNSAPDKSGLPSDRFSAERTGGSVSTLTIQRTQQEDSAVYLCASSLGPTSGRSTGELFFGEGSRLTVL.

This clone was observed once. The V call is TRBV25-1, the J call TRBJ2-3, with D possibly TRBD2 on 5 matching bases. Germline V gene data show CDR1 as MGHDK and CDR2 as SYGVNS. V shed 3 bases and J shed 3 bases, with 7 bases lying between them. The CDR3 has 13 amino acids. This CDR3 reads CASSESGTDTQYF. The CDR3 region has the DNA TGTGCCAGCAGTGAGTCGGGGACAGATACGCAGTATTTT.